This T cell receptor beta chain stems from a study of blood T cells in healthy people across ages. Per-sample PBMC isolation yielded at least 6.5 million cells. As to this clonotype: What it recognizes is unknown.

Overall study results and limits: In long-lived donors, naive CD4+ cell counts and diversity exceeded those of aged donors. Investigators treated diversity estimates from one million T cells as underestimates. TCR beta diversity correlated strongly with naive T cell percentage.

CDR3 length: 16 residues. The V gene lost 8 bases and the J gene lost 6 bases, with 22 bases spanning the gap. Germline CDR1 LGHNA, CDR2 YSLEER. A J-beta primer mix and a sample-barcoded 5' primer were used in a second PCR of roughly 7 to 12 cycles. TCRdb reprocessed the 5' RACE reads via MiXCR and lists one record per CDR3 protein. The profile shows some 640,000 distinct CDR3 sequences, 49% of them singletons. Sample: blood. The TCR sequence derives from a woman aged 60-75 years in good health. The gene calls are TRBV4-3 and TRBJ2-2; a possible D gene is TRBD2 (6 bases). The CDR3 is CASGPLKVGRAGELFF. The CDR3 bases are TGCGCCAGCGGCCCTCTGAAAGTCGGGAGAGCCGGGGAGCTGTTTTTT.